The 23 T cell receptor beta chains in this list originate from one sample, sequenced in a study of blood T cell repertoires in COVID-19. Profiled with immunoSEQ multiplex PCR; TCRdb holds only in-frame clones, not every one. Here the sample spans about 490,000 clones, roughly 85% being singletons. Sequenced material: peripheral blood. Receptors were obtained from a human donor in a cohort sampled during active COVID-19.

A note on this clone: Other DNA variants within this sample encode the same CDR3. The chain links TRBV28 to TRBJ1-2; TRBD1 might be the D (5 bases). The germline gives CDR1 MDHEN, CDR2 SYDVKM. This CDR3 has 13 residues. Trimming took 4 bases from V and 4 from J, leaving 10 bases between them. The CDR3 is CASSSGGSYGYTF. In DNA form, the CDR3 reads TGTGCCAGCAGTTCGGGGGGATCCTATGGCTACACCTTC.

The chain carries TRBV9 and TRBJ2-2; TRBD1 might be the D (6 bases). Germline-derived CDR1 and CDR2 are SGDLS and YYNGEE. CDR3 size: 17 residues. V lost 4 bases to trimming and J lost 0 bases, with 16 bases between them. The CDR3 region is CASSQGKRHANTGELFF. The DNA for the CDR3 is TGTGCCAGCAGCCAGGGGAAGCGACACGCGAACACCGGGGAGCTGTTTTTT.

The genes are TRBV12-3 or TRBV12-4 and TRBJ2-7; no reliable D call. V was cut by 3 bases and J by 5 bases, with 11 bases left in between. This CDR3 spans 13 amino acids. The CDR3 DNA is TGTGCCAGCAGTTTGTCGGTGGTCCACGAGCAGTACTTC. Translated: CASSLSVVHEQYF.

J is TRBJ2-1 and V is TRBV7-2; TRBD2 matches 8 bases. The length of the CDR3 is 14 residues. V lost 2 bases, J lost 5 bases, and 2 bases stayed unmatched. In germline, CDR1 is SGHTA, CDR2 FQGNSA. DNA of the CDR3: TGTGCCAGCAGCTTACGGCGGGGGGACAATGAGCAGTTCTTC. This encodes CASSLRRGDNEQFF. The entire variable domain, with the rest obtained from reference TRBV7-2 and TRBJ2-1, is as follows: GAGVSQSPSNKVTEKGKDVELRCDPISGHTALYWYRQSLGQGLEFLIYFQGNSAPDKSGLPSDRFSAERTGGSVSTLTIQRTQQEDSAVYLCASSLRRGDNEQFFGPGTRLTVL.

The rearrangement links TRBV11-2 to TRBJ2-3, with a possible D match to TRBD2 (6 bases). Germline V gene data show CDR1 as SGHAT and CDR2 as FQNNGV. The V and J ends lost 1 base and 0 bases respectively, with 14 bases between them. The CDR3 is 17 amino acids. CDR3 nucleotide sequence: TGTGCCAGCAGCTTAGGAACGGCGGGATTTAGCACAGATACGCAGTATTTT. As protein: CASSLGTAGFSTDTQYF.

This clone was seen only once. The chain recombines TRBV19 with TRBJ1-4; D is uncertain. V was pared by 3 bases and J by 0 bases, with 11 bases between. This CDR3 has 16 residues. The germline CDR1 and CDR2 sequences are LNHDA and SQIVND (reference sequence). CDR3 amino acids: CASSIPGGTTNEKLFF. CDR3 coding DNA: TGTGCCAGTAGTATCCCCGGCGGAACAACTAATGAAAAACTGTTTTTT.

The chain joins TRBV6-2 or TRBV6-3 to TRBJ2-5; 11 bases align to TRBD2. Germline loops: CDR1 MNHEY, CDR2 SVGEGT. The CDR3 contains 15 residues. Trimming removed 4 bases from V and 4 bases from J; junction bases left unmatched: 5. As DNA, the CDR3 is TGTGCCAGCAGTTTAGCGGGAGGGCCGGTAGAGACCCAGTACTTC. It yields the protein CASSLAGGPVETQYF.

V and J are TRBV7-9 and TRBJ1-2; 7 nucleotides line up with TRBD1. The germline V gene encodes CDR1 SEHNR and CDR2 FQNEAQ (reference sequence). CDR3 length: 12 residues. Unmatched junction bases numbered 6, after V lost 6 bases and J lost 8 bases. In nucleotides, the CDR3 is TGTGCCAGCAGGACAGGGCGGCGGGGCTACACCTTC. Its protein is CASRTGRRGYTF.

V usage is TRBV30 and J usage is TRBJ1-5; D possibly corresponds to TRBD1 (5 bases). Germline V CDR1 and CDR2: GTSNPN, SVGIG (reference sequence). Trimming pared 5 bases from V and 0 bases from J, leaving 11 bases between. CDR3 length equals 14 residues. The CDR3 loop is CAWSTGYSNQPQHF. In nucleotides, the CDR3 is TGTGCCTGGTCTACAGGATATAGCAATCAGCCCCAGCATTTT.

Here the CDR3 DNA reads TGTGCCAGCAGCTTCCAGCCGGGACTAGCGGGGATATCAAGCTCCTACGAGCAGTACTTC. Its translation: CASSFQPGLAGISSSYEQYF. The chain is built from TRBV6-2 or TRBV6-3 and TRBJ2-7; 13 bases align to TRBD2. Germline lookup yields CDR1 MNHEY and CDR2 SVGEGT. The CDR3 is made up of 20 amino acids. After removal of 6 bases from V and 0 bases from J, the junction contained 17 bases not matched to a gene.

The V gene is TRBV7-6, the J gene TRBJ2-7, with a weak D call TRBD1 (6 bases). Germline-derived CDR1 and CDR2 are SGHVS and FNYEAQ. The V end lost 3 bases, the J end lost 5 bases, and 23 bases lay between the germline ends. This CDR3 has 17 amino acids. The CDR3 bases are TGTGCCAGCAGCTTGAAATCCGATACAGGGTGGCCCCACGAGCAGTACTTC. As protein: CASSLKSDTGWPHEQYF.

The chain carries TRBV6-2 or TRBV6-3 and TRBJ2-5; possible D gene TRBD2, 5 bases. This CDR3 region has 14 residues. The V gene lost 5 bases and the J gene lost 5 bases, with 15 bases spanning the gap. Germline lookup yields CDR1 MNHEY and CDR2 SVGEGT. The CDR3 sequence: CASSPPGGEETQYF. The CDR3 nucleotides are TGTGCCAGCAGTCCCCCCGGTGGGGAGGAGACCCAGTACTTC.

CDR3 loop: CASKGQGHYEQYF. CDR3 in DNA: TGTGCCAGCAAGGGACAGGGCCACTACGAGCAGTACTTC. The chain recombines TRBV25-1 with TRBJ2-7, with 9 bases that match TRBD1. The CDR3 spans 13 residues. Trimming at V came to 7 bases and at J to 3 bases, leaving 4 bases not matched to a gene. Germline V gives CDR1 MGHDK, CDR2 SYGVNS.

This clone was found once. V usage is TRBV7-2 and J usage is TRBJ2-5; the match to TRBD2 covers 10 bases. The trim removed 5 bases at V and 10 bases at J, leaving 7 bases unmatched. The CDR3 is 13 amino acids. Looked up from germline, CDR1 is SGHTA and CDR2 is FQGNSA. In DNA form, the CDR3 reads TGTGCCAGCAGCCTAGGGACTAGCGTAAACCAGTACTTC. Its protein is CASSLGTSVNQYF.

The rearrangement joins TRBV28 to TRBJ1-2; D possibly corresponds to TRBD1 (6 bases). The V gene's germline CDR1 is MDHEN and CDR2 SYDVKM. CDR3 size: 14 residues. The ends were cut back, 5 bases at V and 3 bases at J, with 13 bases in the middle. The CDR3 DNA is TGTGCCAGCAGTCGTGGGGGGGCGGACTATGGCTACACCTTC. Amino acids: CASSRGGADYGYTF.

The genes are TRBV18 and TRBJ2-2, with TRBD1 matching over 7 bases. Germline V CDR1 and CDR2: KGHSH, LQKENI. The CDR3 sequence is 14 residues long. V was clipped by 7 bases and J by 3 bases; unmatched bases: 5. CDR3 DNA: TGTGCCAGCTTTTACCAGGGGGACACCGGGGAGCTGTTTTTT. Its translation: CASFYQGDTGELFF.

The gene calls are TRBV5-6 and TRBJ2-7; 12 positions match TRBD2. Looked up from germline, CDR1 is SGHDT and CDR2 is YYEEEE. The CDR3 sequence is 17 residues long. The V and J ends lost 3 bases and 3 bases, in that order; junction bases with no gene match: 10. CDR3 in DNA: TGTGCCAGCAGCTCCGTCATAACTAGCGGGAGGAGCTACGAGCAGTACTTC. Amino acids: CASSSVITSGRSYEQYF.

The chain uses TRBV7-9 and TRBJ2-1; 8 bases map to TRBD2. Germline V lookup: CDR1 SEHNR, CDR2 FQNEAQ (reference sequence). This CDR3 region has 15 residues. Trimming removed 3 bases from V and 0 bases from J; junction bases left unmatched: 1. In DNA form, the CDR3 reads TGTGCCAGCAGCTTGGGGACTAGCTCCTACAATGAGCAGTTCTTC. Its translation is CASSLGTSSYNEQFF. The variable domain in full, completed from reference TRBV7-9 and TRBJ2-1, reads DTGVSQNPRHKITKRGQNVTFRCDPISEHNRLYWYRQTLGQGPEFLTYFQNEAQLEKSRLLSDRFSAERPKGSFSTLEIQRTEQGDSAMYLCASSLGTSSYNEQFFGPGTRLTVL.

The rearrangement joins TRBV5-4 to TRBJ2-2; 9 bases line up with TRBD2. CDR1 SGHNT and CDR2 YYREEE come from the germline V gene (reference sequence). The CDR3 loop spans 17 amino acids. V shed 4 bases and J 0 bases; nucleotides not matched to a gene: 7. The CDR3 DNA follows: TGTGCCAGCAGCGCCGGGACTAGCAGAACGAACACCGGGGAGCTGTTTTTT. Protein product: CASSAGTSRTNTGELFF.

This chain links TRBV5-4 with TRBJ2-1; 8 bases fit TRBD1. The CDR3 extends over 12 amino acids. J lost 7 bases, V lost 3 bases, and 0 bases had no gene match. The germline gives CDR1 SGHNT, CDR2 YYREEE (reference sequence). CDR3 in amino acids: CASSWTGNEQFF. The CDR3 DNA is TGTGCCAGCAGCTGGACAGGGAATGAGCAGTTCTTC.

The V and J genes are TRBV14 and TRBJ2-7; D gene uncertain. Germline CDR1 and CDR2: SGHDN and FVKESK. Trimming left V 5 bases short and J 2 bases short, with 13 bases between. The CDR3 consists of 14 residues. CDR3 sequence (DNA): TGTGCCAGCAGCGGTTGGAGCAGAGCCTACGAGCAGTACTTC. It encodes CASSGWSRAYEQYF. Based on the CDR3 plus reference TRBV14 and TRBJ2-7, the full variable domain is EAGVTQFPSHSVIEKGQTVTLRCDPISGHDNLYWYRRVMGKEIKFLLHFVKESKQDESGMPNNRFLAERTGGTYSTLKVQPAELEDSGVYFCASSGWSRAYEQYFGPGTRLTVT.

This clone appeared a few times. The rearrangement uses TRBV7-2 and TRBJ1-2; a weak D match, TRBD1 (5 bases). Germline V gives CDR1 SGHTA, CDR2 FQGNSA. V shed 0 bases and J shed 13 bases, with 12 bases lying between them. The CDR3 runs to 12 residues. The CDR3 nucleotides are TGTGCCAGCAGCTTAGCGGGTAGGGGCCCCACCTTC. It specifies CASSLAGRGPTF. Complete variable domain (other parts from reference TRBV7-2 and TRBJ1-2): GAGVSQSPSNKVTEKGKDVELRCDPISGHTALYWYRQSLGQGLEFLIYFQGNSAPDKSGLPSDRFSAERTGGSVSTLTIQRTQQEDSAVYLCASSLAGRGPTFGSGTRLTVV.

The chain employs TRBV28 and TRBJ1-2; D is perhaps TRBD1 (5 bases). Trimming cost V 7 bases and J 4 bases, with 22 bases left between them. The CDR3 is 16 amino acids. Looked up from germline, CDR1 is MDHEN and CDR2 is SYDVKM. The CDR3 bases are TGTGCCAGCACCGGAATGACAGACCCAGAACCCTATGGCTACACCTTC. Its protein is CASTGMTDPEPYGYTF.